A single sample is the source of the 21 T cell receptor beta chains below, sequenced in a study of T cell responses to AZD1222 COVID-19 vaccine. The method was immunoSEQ multiplex PCR; TCRdb's version includes in-frame clones alone and lacks a portion of them. Of around 84,000 clones in the sample, around 90% were seen once. Sequences were derived from peripheral blood, sampled on day 0 of MenACWY control vaccination. Receptors were obtained from an adult in good health.

The count of this clone is one. The V and J genes are TRBV11-2 and TRBJ2-3; 7 positions agree with TRBD2. CDR1 is SGHAT and CDR2 is FQNNGV in the germline V gene. The CDR3 extends over 14 amino acids. Losses at the gene ends were 5 bases for V and 2 bases for J; bases not matched to a gene: 4. The CDR3 here is CASSPRGDTDTQYF. The CDR3 DNA sequence: TGTGCCAGCAGCCCCCGGGGGGACACAGATACGCAGTATTTT.

The gene calls are TRBV2 and TRBJ1-2; D might be TRBD1 (6 bases). V lost 9 bases and J 8 bases, leaving 16 bases between the germline ends. Germline loops: CDR1 SNHLY, CDR2 FYNNEI. The length of the CDR3 is 12 residues. The CDR3 DNA reads as TGTGCCAGTACAACAGGGAACAGAGGCTACACCTTC. It codes for CASTTGNRGYTF.

The V and J genes are TRBV27 and TRBJ1-2, with D hard to call. Trimming pared 6 bases from V and 0 bases from J, leaving 5 bases between. This CDR3 is built from 12 residues. Germline V lookup: CDR1 MNHEY, CDR2 SMNVEV (reference sequence). The CDR3 DNA follows: TGTGCCAGCAGGGGCACTAACTATGGCTACACCTTC. The encoded protein is CASRGTNYGYTF.

CDR3 sequence: CASSFGVNQPQHF. CDR3 bases: TGTGCCAGTAGTTTCGGGGTAAATCAGCCCCAGCATTTT. This chain uses TRBV19 with TRBJ1-5; D not certain. Trimming shortened V by 5 bases and J by 4 bases, and 9 bases separated the two germline ends. The germline CDR1 and CDR2 sequences are LNHDA and SQIVND (reference sequence). The CDR3 is made up of 13 amino acids.

This clone was counted between two and nine times. Written as DNA, the CDR3 is TGTGCCAGCAGTTCCAGCAATGACAGGGCAAATCAGCCCCAGCATTTT. This gives the protein CASSSSNDRANQPQHF. The chain has TRBV28 and TRBJ1-5, with 7 bases lining up with TRBD1. CDR1 and CDR2 (germline): MDHEN, SYDVKM. The V segment lost 4 bases and the J segment 4 bases; nucleotides outside the gene matches: 10. The CDR3 spans 16 residues.

The CDR3 spells CASNPGQGAGNQPQHF. CDR3 bases: TGTGCCAGCAATCCGGGACAGGGGGCAGGCAATCAGCCCCAGCATTTT. The rearrangement links TRBV6-6 to TRBJ1-5; 12 bases agree with TRBD1. V trimming: 7 bases; J trimming: 2 bases; junction bases outside the gene matches: 6. CDR3 length: 16 amino acids. The germline gives CDR1 MNHNY, CDR2 SVGAGI (reference sequence).

The chain links TRBV7-9 to TRBJ2-5; D unresolved. Germline loops: CDR1 SEHNR, CDR2 FQNEAQ (reference sequence). This CDR3 spans 14 amino acids. V was cut by 1 base and J by 1 base, with 7 bases left in between. The CDR3 reads CASSLVATQETQYF. The CDR3 nucleotides are TGTGCCAGCAGCTTAGTGGCTACCCAAGAGACCCAGTACTTC.

V is TRBV6-5 and J is TRBJ2-7, with D hard to call. The V gene's germline CDR1 is MNHEY and CDR2 SVGAGI. The CDR3 has 12 amino acids. V shed 7 bases and J shed 5 bases, with 12 bases lying between them. CDR3 sequence: CASTLPSHEQYF. CDR3 in DNA: TGTGCCAGCACCCTACCCAGCCACGAGCAGTACTTC.

This clone was seen a handful of times. The chain combines TRBV4-2 with TRBJ1-4; no reliable D call. The V and J ends lost 0 bases and 10 bases respectively, with 9 bases between them. Germline CDR1 and CDR2: LGHNA and YNFKEQ. The CDR3 is 13 amino acids. The DNA of the CDR3 is TGTGCCAGCAGCCAAGATGCGGATACAAAACTGTTTTTT. Translation: CASSQDADTKLFF.

This sequence joins TRBV25-1 and TRBJ1-4, with D perhaps matching TRBD1 (6 bases). The CDR3 extends over 15 amino acids. Trimming pared 5 bases from V and 0 bases from J, leaving 10 bases between. The germline V gene has CDR1 MGHDK and CDR2 SYGVNS. The CDR3 sequence is CASSTQGSTNEKLFF. DNA of the CDR3: TGTGCCAGCAGTACACAGGGATCAACTAATGAAAAACTGTTTTTT.

This clone was picked up a small number of times. The V gene is TRBV29-1, the J gene TRBJ1-2; tentatively, D is TRBD1 (5 bases). V was cut by 0 bases and J by 6 bases, with 14 bases left in between. CDR3 length: 14 residues. The germline gives CDR1 SQVTM, CDR2 ANQGSEA. The CDR3 loop reads CSVEEGGIGDGYTF. The CDR3 coding sequence is TGCAGCGTTGAAGAGGGGGGAATAGGAGATGGCTACACCTTC.

The chain joins TRBV6-1 to TRBJ2-2, with D perhaps matching TRBD1 or TRBD2 (5 bases each). The germline CDR1 and CDR2 sequences are MNHNS and SASEGT. The CDR3 has 15 amino acids. V dropped 2 bases and J dropped 1 base, with 8 bases sitting between them. CDR3: CASSEPGLNTGELFF. For the CDR3, the DNA is TGTGCCAGCAGTGAACCGGGGCTGAACACCGGGGAGCTGTTTTTT.

The V and J genes are TRBV12-5 and TRBJ2-1; 10 positions match TRBD2. The CDR3 is 14 residues long. V lost 8 bases and J lost 3; bases outside the gene matches: 4. Germline V gene sequence: CDR1 LGHNT, CDR2 FRNRAP. The CDR3 nucleotides read TGTGCTAGTTCAATAGCGGGGGGCTACAATGAGCAGTTCTTC. It encodes CASSIAGGYNEQFF. The whole variable domain, filled in from reference TRBV12-5 and TRBJ2-1, reads DARVTQTPRHKVTEMGQEVTMRCQPILGHNTVFWYRQTMMQGLELLAYFRNRAPLDDSGMPKDRFSAEMPDATLATLKIQPSEPRDSAVYFCASSIAGGYNEQFFGPGTRLTVL.

Points on this clone: Likely a read error: the CDR3 ends without its conserved phenylalanine or tryptophan. The V and J genes are TRBV12-3 or TRBV12-4 and TRBJ1-2; D is unresolved. The V and J ends lost 6 bases and 4 bases respectively, with 12 bases between them. The CDR3 has 13 residues. The CDR3 region is CASSSAAGYGYTS. CDR3 in DNA: TGTGCCAGCAGCAGTGCCGCGGGCTATGGCTACACCTCC.

Comments on this clone: This CDR3 is also generated by other DNA sequences in the sample. The V and J genes are TRBV6-5 and TRBJ1-5; D may be TRBD1 (6 bases). This CDR3 contains 13 residues. CDR1 and CDR2 from the germline V gene are MNHEY and SVGAGI. V shed 11 bases and J shed 3 bases, with 14 bases lying between them. The CDR3 DNA sequence: TGTGCCTCGAGACAGGTCAACAATCAGCCCCAGCATTTT. Translating it yields CASRQVNNQPQHF.

This clone is a singleton in its sample. The V gene is TRBV30, the J gene TRBJ2-1, with 14 bases fitting TRBD2. Germline-derived CDR1 and CDR2 are GTSNPN and SVGIG (reference sequence). The CDR3 runs 15 residues. V gave up 5 bases and J gave up 5 bases; unmatched junction bases: 5. As DNA, the CDR3 is TGTGCCTGGCGACTAGCGGGGGGGCCGAACAATGAGCAGTTCTTC. Protein: CAWRLAGGPNNEQFF.

V usage is TRBV24-1 and J usage is TRBJ2-3; TRBD2 matches at 7 bases. V lost 1 base to trimming and J lost 2 bases; unmatched junction nucleotides: 5. The CDR3 contains 16 residues. Per germline, CDR1 KGHDR and CDR2 SFDVKD. The CDR3 bases are TGTGCCACCAGTGATTTTTCCGGGGGGTACACAGATACGCAGTATTTT. Protein sequence: CATSDFSGGYTDTQYF.

This clone was detected only a few times. The V call is TRBV7-9, the J call TRBJ1-1; unclear D gene. CDR3 length: 16 amino acids. Deletions cut 2 bases from V and 0 bases from J, with 13 bases between. The germline V gene encodes CDR1 SEHNR and CDR2 FQNEAQ (reference sequence). CDR3 bases: TGTGCCAGCAGCTTAATATCGGGGTTTGTGAACACTGAAGCTTTCTTT. Its translation is CASSLISGFVNTEAFF. Looking up the rest from reference TRBV7-9 and TRBJ1-1 gives the full variable domain: DTGVSQNPRHKITKRGQNVTFRCDPISEHNRLYWYRQTLGQGPEFLTYFQNEAQLEKSRLLSDRFSAERPKGSFSTLEIQRTEQGDSAMYLCASSLISGFVNTEAFFGQGTRLTVV.

The CDR3 DNA is TGCGCCAGCAGCTTGGAGGGGGGCCGGCAGCCCCAGCATTTT. It is translated as CASSLEGGRQPQHF. V usage is TRBV5-1 and J usage is TRBJ1-5; D is possibly TRBD1 (6 bases). The CDR3 consists of 14 residues. Germline V gives CDR1 SGHRS, CDR2 YFSETQ. Trimming took off 0 bases at V and 7 bases at J, with 11 bases between the two ends.

This chain connects TRBV6-2 or TRBV6-3 to TRBJ1-1; 7 nucleotides match TRBD1. CDR1 is MNHEY, CDR2 SVGEGT, per germline. CDR3 length: 12 residues. Trimming took 5 bases from V and 6 from J; bases not matched to a gene: 3. The CDR3 bases are TGTGCCAGCAGTCCGACAGGGCCTGAAGCTTTCTTT. Translated: CASSPTGPEAFF.

The chain joins TRBV11-2 to TRBJ1-3; possible D gene TRBD1, 5 bases. CDR3 length: 14 residues. Per germline, CDR1 SGHAT and CDR2 FQNNGV. The ends were cut back, 3 bases at V and 3 bases at J, with 9 bases in the middle. DNA for the CDR3: TGTGCCAGCAGCTTGACGGGGGTTGGAAACACCATATATTTT. Translating gives CASSLTGVGNTIYF.